A selection of T cell receptor beta chains follows, all from one sample in a study of cytomegalovirus exposure and HLA in healthy donors. Generated by immunoSEQ multiplex PCR, the TCRdb table keeps only in-frame clones and is missing some. Found here are about 170,000 clones, about 90% of them singletons; the top ten hold 5% to 7%. Sequenced material: PBMCs. These receptors came from a woman in her 30s in good health and CMV-seronegative. Each CDR3 is given with its conserved first and last residue. A D gene is named only where the DNA matches it firmly. The size entry is marked missing in some rows and otherwise reads once, few, many or a size class.

v_gene,d_gene,j_gene,abundance,CDR3nt,CDR3aa
TRBV19,NA,TRBJ2-3,NA,TGTGCCAGTAGTATAATGGGACATGGGCAGTATTTT,CASSIMGHGQYF
TRBV2,NA,TRBJ2-1,once,TGTGCCAGCCTGGGGAGTTCCTACAATGAGCAGTTCTTC,CASLGSSYNEQFF
TRBV29-1,NA,TRBJ1-4,NA,TGCAGCGTTGAAGACAGGGAAAAACTGTTTTTT,CSVEDREKLFF
TRBV10-2,NA,TRBJ2-7,NA,TGCGCCAGCAGTGAGGGGGGTAGGCCCTACGAGCAGTACTTC,CASSEGGRPYEQYF
TRBV4-3,NA,TRBJ2-3,NA,TGCGCCAGCAGCCAATCGGGCACAGATACGCAGTATTTT,CASSQSGTDTQYF
TRBV9,NA,TRBJ1-1,NA,TGTGCCAGCAGCGAGGGACGGATGAACACTGAAGCTTTCTTT,CASSEGRMNTEAFF
TRBV10-3,NA,TRBJ1-5,few,TGTGCCATCAGTGACCCGAAGGTGGAGCCCCAGCATTTT,CAISDPKVEPQHF
TRBV6-1,NA,TRBJ1-2,once,TGTGCCAGCAGTCCGGGACTACGAAAGGGCTTC,CASSPGLRKGF
TRBV6-5,TRBD1,TRBJ1-2,once,TGTGCCACCCAGCAGGGGGCAGGAGGGTATGGCTACACCTTC,CATQQGAGGYGYTF
TRBV5-1,TRBD2,TRBJ2-1,NA,TGCGCCAGCAGAGCGGGAGCGTACAATGAGCAGTTCTTC,CASRAGAYNEQFF
TRBV28,NA,TRBJ1-2,NA,TGTGCCAGCAGTTTAGTCTCGCTCTTCTCTGGGCAGTCCAACTATGGCTACACCTTC,CASSLVSLFSGQSNYGYTF
TRBV2,NA,TRBJ2-1,NA,TGTGCCAGCAGTGAAGCGCGTCCGGCCTACAATGAGCAGTTCTTC,CASSEARPAYNEQFF
TRBV5-1,NA,TRBJ1-2,NA,TGCGCCAGCAGCTTGGAGGCAGGAGCTGGCTACACCTTC,CASSLEAGAGYTF
TRBV27,TRBD1,TRBJ1-1,NA,TGTGCCAGCAGACCCGACAGGGGGCTCACTGAAGCTTTCTTT,CASRPDRGLTEAFF
TRBV27,NA,TRBJ1-1,NA,TGTGCCAGCTCCAGTTTGTCAGGGGATGAGATTAGGACTGAAGCTTTCTTT,CASSSLSGDEIRTEAFF
TRBV6-5,NA,TRBJ2-2,NA,TGTGCCAGCAGTTTACTAGCCTCTGGGGAGCTGTTTTTT,CASSLLASGELFF
TRBV30,NA,TRBJ1-5,NA,TGTGCCGCGAGTGTTGGGGGCAATCAGCCCCAGCATTTT,CAASVGGNQPQHF
TRBV7-2,NA,TRBJ2-5,NA,TGTGCCAGCAGCTTAGAGGGACGGCCCCAAGAGACCCAGTACTTC,CASSLEGRPQETQYF
TRBV7-3,TRBD1,TRBJ1-1,NA,TGTGCCAGCAGCTTTGTTGGGACAGGGAGTGAAGCTTTCTTT,CASSFVGTGSEAFF
TRBV5-4,NA,TRBJ2-7,NA,TGTGCCAGCAGCTTGGAATTAGCGGAGCAGTACTTC,CASSLELAEQYF
TRBV5-4,NA,TRBJ2-7,few,TGTGCCAGCAGCCCCGGGACCCACGAGCAGTACTTC,CASSPGTHEQYF
TRBV11-1,NA,TRBJ2-7,NA,TGTGCCAGCAGCTTAGCCCAGCCCCATGGCGAGCAGTACTTC,CASSLAQPHGEQYF
TRBV2,NA,TRBJ1-1,NA,TGTGCCAGCAGTCTCGTGGTTACTGAAGCTTTCTTT,CASSLVVTEAFF
TRBV20-1,NA,TRBJ1-1,NA,TGCAGTGCTAGGACGCGGTCTGAAGCTTTCTTT,CSARTRSEAFF
TRBV6-1,NA,TRBJ2-1,NA,TGTGCCAGCAGGCTAACGGATCTTGGCAATGAGCAGTTCTTC,CASRLTDLGNEQFF
TRBV28,NA,TRBJ1-5,NA,TGTGCCAGCAGTTTCGGGGGGCTGGGTCAGCCCCAGCATTTT,CASSFGGLGQPQHF
TRBV5-6,TRBD1,TRBJ2-7,NA,TGTGCCAGCAGCTTATTATCGCGGGGACAGGCCTACGAGCAGTACTTC,CASSLLSRGQAYEQYF
TRBV7-2,NA,TRBJ1-6,few,TGTGCCAGCAGCCCGCGGACAGTTAATTCACCCCTCCACTTT,CASSPRTVNSPLHF
TRBV5-8,NA,TRBJ1-4,NA,TGTGCCAGCAGCGGGGGGGTTCTCACTCGGCGTGAAAAACTGTTTTTT,CASSGGVLTRREKLFF
TRBV5-4,NA,TRBJ2-1,NA,TGTGCCAGCAGCTTCGGAGGGGACAATGAGCAGTTCTTC,CASSFGGDNEQFF
TRBV5-1,NA,TRBJ2-7,few,TGCGCCAGCAGCAAGGTAGGGTCCGAGTACGAGCAGTACTTC,CASSKVGSEYEQYF
TRBV13,NA,TRBJ1-1,NA,TGTGCCAGCAGCTTACCAGGCTCTCCTAACACTGAAGCTTTCTTT,CASSLPGSPNTEAFF
TRBV6-1,NA,TRBJ1-2,few,TGTGCCAGCAGGTTAACAGCTAACTATGGCTACACCTTC,CASRLTANYGYTF
TRBV5-1,NA,TRBJ1-1,NA,TGCGCCAGCAGCGGGCCGACAGGCGACACTGAAGCTTTCTTT,CASSGPTGDTEAFF
TRBV19,NA,TRBJ2-5,NA,TGTGCCAGTAGTAGGGGGTTTGATCCTCAAGAGACCCAGTACTTC,CASSRGFDPQETQYF
TRBV19,NA,TRBJ2-7,NA,TGTGCCAGTCGTCAACTGGGTTCCTACGAGCAGTACTTC,CASRQLGSYEQYF
TRBV2,TRBD1,TRBJ2-5,NA,TGTGCCAGCAGAAGGGACAGGGGGCGGGAGACCCAGTACTTC,CASRRDRGRETQYF
TRBV6-1,NA,TRBJ2-1,NA,TGTGCCAGCAGTGAATTTGGCGGGATAGTCTCCTACAATGAGCAGTTCTTC,CASSEFGGIVSYNEQFF
TRBV7-9,NA,TRBJ1-1,NA,TGTGCCAGCAGCTTGGGGATGAACACTGAAGCTTTCTTT,CASSLGMNTEAFF
TRBV9,NA,TRBJ1-1,once,TGTGCCAGCAGCCCGACCCTACCAGGGGCTTCCATGAACACTGAAGCTTTCTTT,CASSPTLPGASMNTEAFF
TRBV7-2,TRBD2,TRBJ2-7,NA,TGTGCCAGCAGCTTAGCTAGCGGGGGCTACGAGCAGTACTTC,CASSLASGGYEQYF
TRBV15,TRBD1,TRBJ2-3,NA,TGTGCCACCAGCGGCCGTACAGGGGGAATAGATACGCAGTATTTT,CATSGRTGGIDTQYF
TRBV6-1,NA,TRBJ2-3,NA,TGTGCCAGCAGCGATACCTCAGATACGCAGTATTTT,CASSDTSDTQYF
TRBV10-3,TRBD2,TRBJ2-3,NA,TGTGCCATCAGTGGATTAGCGGGAGGAGGGACAGATACGCAGTATTTT,CAISGLAGGGTDTQYF
TRBV30,TRBD1,TRBJ2-1,NA,TGTGCCTGGAGTCTCGGACAGGGAGCGATTTATGAGCAGTTCTTC,CAWSLGQGAIYEQFF
TRBV30,TRBD1,TRBJ2-2,NA,TGTGCCTGGGGGACAGGCAGTGGCGGGGAGCTGTTTTTT,CAWGTGSGGELFF
TRBV27,NA,TRBJ1-1,NA,TGTGCCAGCAGTTTCCAGGGGCTGAACACTGAAGCTTTCTTT,CASSFQGLNTEAFF
TRBV10-3,TRBD1,TRBJ2-7,NA,TGTGCCATCAGCGGACAGGAGAGCTACGAGCAGTACTTC,CAISGQESYEQYF
TRBV27,TRBD1,TRBJ1-1,NA,TGTGCCAGCAGTTTTGGGAGGGGGCGCGGGGTGAAGACTGAAGCTTTCTTT,CASSFGRGRGVKTEAFF
TRBV5-1,NA,TRBJ1-1,NA,TGCGCCAGCAGCTTGATAGGTCAGGGTGAAGCTTTCTTT,CASSLIGQGEAFF
TRBV19,NA,TRBJ2-5,NA,TGTGCCAGTAGTATTCTTTCAGGGGACACCCAAGAGACCCAGTACTTC,CASSILSGDTQETQYF
TRBV2,NA,TRBJ2-7,NA,TGTGCCAGCATGGGGAGCGGAGCTATCTCCTACGAGCAGTACTTC,CASMGSGAISYEQYF
TRBV7-9,NA,TRBJ2-7,NA,TGTGCCAGCAGTCATACTACGGGGGAGCAGTACTTC,CASSHTTGEQYF
TRBV7-6,TRBD2,TRBJ2-1,NA,TGTGCCAGCAGCTCCGCCAATCGGCGGGAGGGATTCAATGAGCAGTTCTTC,CASSSANRREGFNEQFF
TRBV18,TRBD2,TRBJ2-1,NA,TGTGCCAGCTCACTCTTAAGCGGGAGTCTGACTAATGAGCAGTTCTTC,CASSLLSGSLTNEQFF